Sequencing of this TCR beta chain was carried out in a study of blood T cell repertoires in COVID-19 (dated by TCRdb to the early 2020s). Context from the whole study: Samples covering the acute and convalescent phases of COVID-19 were provided by collaborators in the United States, Italy and Spain. The material from the prospective study consisted of cDNA or gDNA derived from T cells, B-cell-depleted T cells, or PBMCs. The sample metadata nearly always contained a de-identified subject ID, COVID-19 status, age in years and sex. A freely available public database, intended as a resource for researchers studying the immune response to SARS-CoV-2, is where the repertoires were released. Samples came from the ongoing ImmuneRACE study (first 160 participants) plus 1,254 subjects from 6 global collaborators. Subjects who had been exposed to COVID-19, were actively infected with it, or had recovered from it provided the deeply sampled blood TCRbeta repertoires that made up the dataset. Where HLA class I and class II types were available, the types were taken from metadata supplied by the sample provider, not from assay-based typing.

Its CDR3 holds 15 amino acids, cysteine through phenylalanine. The retained sequence is limited to the CDR3, 45 bases, with the frame set at the first base. V lost 1 base and J lost 5 bases, and the count of bases not matched to a germline gene is 10. The germline V gene (reference sequence) gives CDR1 as GTSNPN and CDR2 as SVGIG. What the work shows at the level of the full study, not this receptor alone: Clinical and demographic metadata were provided uncurated, with the amount varying by source and participant.

On this clone itself: The antigen it recognizes is unknown. No base qualities exist here, and no much larger clone lies one base off it.

Whole blood was collected in K2EDTA tubes by collaborating institutions according to the institutions' own protocols. For TCRbeta analysis, collaborator samples were shipped as frozen whole blood, as isolated PBMCs, or as DNA extracted from either sample type. TCRbeta CDR3 regions were amplified from genomic DNA using the immunoSEQ Assay, a bias-controlled multiplex PCR. Concerning the study's data processing: The number of nucleated cells in each sample was estimated from the amplification of reference gene primers within the assay. Sequence reads were collapsed and filtered to measure the absolute abundance of every unique TCRbeta CDR3 rearrangement. Productive Simpson clonality was computed per sample as the square root of Simpson's diversity index over productive rearrangements. In TCRdb, the immuneACCESS table is reduced to in-frame sequences with V and J assigned. These tables do not hold every clone; where another copy was compared, an unresolved V gene accounts for under half, and the others remain unexplained. V, J and clone size derive from that table, while D and trimming were established from the DNA sequence. The sample data list over 110,000 clones, and around 88% of these were observed just once. In total, the top ten clones hold 28% of the sample.

The sequence joins TRBV30 to TRBJ2-5, with TRBD2 identical over 7 junction bases. The sequencing input was peripheral blood. The source of this sequence is a human donor in a cohort sampled during active COVID-19. At the DNA level, the sequence is TGTGCCTGGAGTGGAGGAGCGGGGCTATGGGAGACCCAGTACTTC. This translates into CAWSGGAGLWETQYF.